The entry below gives a single T cell receptor beta chain sequence along with its context. The source of the sample is a study of blood T cell repertoires in COVID-19. Original handling: It was from reference gene primer amplification that nucleated cell counts were estimated. The data were produced by immunoSEQ multiplex PCR, yet TCRdb's version contains in-frame clones alone and is incomplete. Clonal size and the V and J genes are those of that table, whereas D and trimming came from the DNA. The table shows about 68,000 clones, with over 60% occurring only once. Germline CDR1 reads MNHNY; CDR2 reads SVGAGI (reference sequence). Trimming removed 5 bases at V and 4 bases at J, with 9 bases between. This CDR3 is 12 amino acids long.

The sequenced sample consisted of peripheral blood. The chain couples TRBV6-6 to TRBJ2-7; D call uncertain. This TCR came from a human donor in a cohort sampled during active COVID-19. CDR3 DNA sequence: TGTGCCAGCAGTAATTACCTATACGAGCAGTACTTC. Its translation is CASSNYLYEQYF.